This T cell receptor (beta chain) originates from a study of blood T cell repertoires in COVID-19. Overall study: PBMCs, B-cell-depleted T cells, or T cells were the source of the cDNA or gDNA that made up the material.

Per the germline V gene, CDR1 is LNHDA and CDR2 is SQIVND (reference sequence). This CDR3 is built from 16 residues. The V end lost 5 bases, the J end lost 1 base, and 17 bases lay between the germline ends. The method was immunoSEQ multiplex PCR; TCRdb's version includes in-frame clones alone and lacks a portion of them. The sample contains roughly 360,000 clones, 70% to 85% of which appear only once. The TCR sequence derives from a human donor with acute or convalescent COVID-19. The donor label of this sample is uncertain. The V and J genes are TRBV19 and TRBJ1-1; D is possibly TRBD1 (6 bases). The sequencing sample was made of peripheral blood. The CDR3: CASSLSGGGENTEAFF. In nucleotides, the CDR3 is TGTGCCAGTAGTCTCTCCGGAGGGGGGGAGAACACTGAAGCTTTCTTT.